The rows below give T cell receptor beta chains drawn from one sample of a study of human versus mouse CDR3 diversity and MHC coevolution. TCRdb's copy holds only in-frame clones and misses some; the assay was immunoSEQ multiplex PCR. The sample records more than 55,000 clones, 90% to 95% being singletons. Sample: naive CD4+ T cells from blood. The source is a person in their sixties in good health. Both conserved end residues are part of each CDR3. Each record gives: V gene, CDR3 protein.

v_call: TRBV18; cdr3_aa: CASSPTEDYGYTF
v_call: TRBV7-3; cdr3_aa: CASSLAGLNTGELFF
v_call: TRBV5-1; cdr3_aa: CASSRDPGGSYEQYF
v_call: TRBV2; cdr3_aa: CASSEQPSGTAKTQYF
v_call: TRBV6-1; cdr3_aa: CASSARDSNQPQHF
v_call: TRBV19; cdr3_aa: CASSPGQGGGNQPQHF
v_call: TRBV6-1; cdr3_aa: CASNKAGGVQETQYF
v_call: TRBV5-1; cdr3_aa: CASSLMAGSGEKLFF
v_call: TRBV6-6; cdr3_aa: CASSSIPGTGELFF
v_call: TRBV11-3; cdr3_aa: CASSQGGLASAGELFF
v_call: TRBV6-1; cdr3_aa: CATRGLATEAFF
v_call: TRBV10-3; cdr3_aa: CAISELEGTYEQYF
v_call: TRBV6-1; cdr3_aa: CASSETKKKNEQYF
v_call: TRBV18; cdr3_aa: CASSHGPEAGNEQYF
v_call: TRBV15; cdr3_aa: CATSPLGGGTYNEQFF
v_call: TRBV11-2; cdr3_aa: CASSLGQGVREKLFF
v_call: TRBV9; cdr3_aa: CASSARQGAYEQYF
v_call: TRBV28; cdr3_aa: CASFTGQAAYEQYF
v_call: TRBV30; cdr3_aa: CAWSVRTGSIQLTGELFF
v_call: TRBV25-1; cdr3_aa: CASSPSGRANHEQYF
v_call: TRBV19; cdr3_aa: CASSGSGDQPQHF
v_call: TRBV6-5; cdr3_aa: CASRAGQGFYSPLHF